These 11 T cell receptor beta chains originate from one sample sequenced in a study of identical twins. MiXCR, run by TCRdb on the 5' RACE reads, gives a single entry per CDR3 protein. Of a few hundred thousand distinct CDR3 sequences detected, around 9.6% appear once; the ten largest clones hold under 3%. The same sample was also used in a study of yellow fever vaccine responses in identical twins.

Sequencing was carried out using PBMCs. These receptors all stem from a woman in her late teens or twenties in good health.

The chain recombines TRBV5-4 with TRBJ2-1, with TRBD2 matching over 9 bases. The CDR3 contains 14 residues. Germline V gives CDR1 SGHNT, CDR2 YYREEE (reference sequence). The V gene end was trimmed by 4 bases and the J gene end by 6 bases; junction bases not matched to a gene: 5. CDR3 nucleotides: TGTGCCAGCAGCGTTAGCGGGAGAGCCAATGAGCAGTTCTTC. Translated, it gives CASSVSGRANEQFF.

J is TRBJ1-1 and V is TRBV9; D might be TRBD1 (5 bases). The CDR3 runs 13 residues. Germline V gene sequence: CDR1 SGDLS, CDR2 YYNGEE. Between the trimmed V and J ends, which lost 3 bases and 6 bases, there was a span of 12 bases. The CDR3 here is CASSGGQVPEAFF. CDR3 in DNA: TGTGCCAGCAGCGGAGGACAAGTCCCTGAAGCTTTCTTT. The full variable domain, with the rest looked up from reference TRBV9 and TRBJ1-1, is DSGVTQTPKHLITATGQRVTLRCSPRSGDLSVYWYQQSLDQGLQFLIQYYNGEERAKGNILERFSAQQFPDLHSELNLSSLELGDSALYFCASSGGQVPEAFFGQGTRLTVV.

This clonotype appeared a few times. This chain joins TRBV7-9 and TRBJ2-2, with a possible D match to TRBD2 (7 bases). The CDR3 is 14 residues long. Trimming removed 3 bases from V and 6 bases from J, with 11 bases in between. Germline V gives CDR1 SEHNR, CDR2 FQNEAQ (reference sequence). The CDR3 sequence: CASSFEGGAGELFF. DNA of the CDR3: TGTGCCAGCAGCTTCGAAGGGGGGGCCGGGGAGCTGTTTTTT.

The rearrangement joins TRBV27 to TRBJ2-3; possible D gene TRBD2, 6 bases. V was pared by 3 bases and J by 2 bases, with 24 bases between. This CDR3 comprises 19 residues. Germline CDR1 is MNHEY and CDR2 is SMNVEV (reference sequence). This CDR3 reads CASSFVGPGGTPITDTQYF. The CDR3 DNA follows: TGTGCCAGCAGTTTTGTGGGTCCTGGCGGGACCCCCATCACAGATACGCAGTATTTT.

The chain has TRBV4-3 and TRBJ2-1; TRBD2 matches 11 bases. The CDR3 totals 16 residues. The germline V gene encodes CDR1 LGHNA and CDR2 YSLEER. V shed 3 bases and J 4 bases; nucleotides not matched to a gene: 5. CDR3 sequence reads: CASSQQGLAEYNEQFF. In DNA, the CDR3 is TGCGCCAGCAGCCAGCAGGGACTAGCGGAATACAATGAGCAGTTCTTC.

This clonotype was observed a handful of times. The CDR3 DNA sequence: TGTGCCACCGGAGCGGACTCTAGCACAGATACGCAGTATTTT. This gives the protein CATGADSSTDTQYF. This chain links TRBV12-3 or TRBV12-4 with TRBJ2-3; D possibly corresponds to TRBD2 (5 bases). The CDR3 loop spans 14 amino acids. V was clipped by 10 bases and J by 0 bases, with 14 bases between them.

This clonotype was counted only a few times. This rearrangement joins TRBV29-1 to TRBJ2-5, with 7 bases identical to TRBD2. This CDR3 contains 13 residues. Germline CDR1 and CDR2: SQVTM and ANQGSEA. Trimming took 3 bases from V and 4 from J; bases not matched to a gene: 5. In DNA form, the CDR3 reads TGCAGCGTTGATTGGGCGGGAGCAGAGACCCAGTACTTC. Its translation: CSVDWAGAETQYF. Full variable domain (rest looked up from reference TRBV29-1 and TRBJ2-5): SAVISQKPSRDICQRGTSLTIQCQVDSQVTMMFWYRQQPGQSLTLIATANQGSEATYESGFVIDKFPISRPNLTFSTLTVSNMSPEDSSIYLCSVDWAGAETQYFGPGTRLLVL.

This chain links TRBV20-1 with TRBJ2-5; 11 nucleotides agree with TRBD2. V gave up 6 bases and J gave up 0 bases; unmatched junction bases: 12. Germline V gene sequence: CDR1 DFQATT, CDR2 SNEGSKA (reference sequence). CDR3 size: 17 residues. This chain's CDR3 is CSATGSGGAGNQETQYF. The CDR3 DNA follows: TGCAGTGCGACTGGTAGCGGGGGGGCCGGAAACCAAGAGACCCAGTACTTC.

This chain connects TRBV20-1 to TRBJ2-1, with TRBD1 identical over 9 bases. The V segment lost 5 bases and the J segment 7 bases; nucleotides outside the gene matches: 6. CDR3 length: 13 amino acids. The V gene's germline CDR1 is DFQATT and CDR2 SNEGSKA (reference sequence). The CDR3 sequence is CSAFGTGMNEQFF. The CDR3 nucleotides read TGCAGTGCTTTCGGGACAGGGATGAATGAGCAGTTCTTC.

This clonotype was seen repeatedly, ten times or more. This sequence joins TRBV4-2 and TRBJ2-5; D gene uncertain. Germline CDR1 is LGHNA and CDR2 is YNFKEQ. This CDR3 is 14 amino acids long. Trimming cost V 0 bases and J 7 bases, with 12 bases left between them. CDR3 DNA sequence: TGTGCCAGCAGCCAAGATAATGTCCCTGGGACCCAGTACTTC. As protein: CASSQDNVPGTQYF.

This clonotype was seen ten or more times. The CDR3 spells CASSGGLLTGELFF. DNA for the CDR3: TGCGCCAGCAGCGGGGGACTACTCACCGGGGAGCTGTTTTTT. V and J are TRBV5-1 and TRBJ2-2; 7 positions agree with TRBD2. Losses at the gene ends were 4 bases for V and 4 bases for J; bases not matched to a gene: 4. The germline V gene encodes CDR1 SGHRS and CDR2 YFSETQ. The CDR3 length is 14 residues.